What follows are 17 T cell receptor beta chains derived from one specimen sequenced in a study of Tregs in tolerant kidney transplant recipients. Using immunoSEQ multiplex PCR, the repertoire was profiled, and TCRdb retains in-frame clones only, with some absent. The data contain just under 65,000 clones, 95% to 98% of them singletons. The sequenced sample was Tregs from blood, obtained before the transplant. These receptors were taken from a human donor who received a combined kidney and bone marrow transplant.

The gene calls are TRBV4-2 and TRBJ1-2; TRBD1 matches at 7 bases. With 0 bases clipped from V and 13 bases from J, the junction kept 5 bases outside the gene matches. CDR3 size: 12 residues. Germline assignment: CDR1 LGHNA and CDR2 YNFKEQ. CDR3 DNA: TGTGCCAGCAGCCAAGAGGGGAACAGGGGCACCTTC. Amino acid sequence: CASSQEGNRGTF.

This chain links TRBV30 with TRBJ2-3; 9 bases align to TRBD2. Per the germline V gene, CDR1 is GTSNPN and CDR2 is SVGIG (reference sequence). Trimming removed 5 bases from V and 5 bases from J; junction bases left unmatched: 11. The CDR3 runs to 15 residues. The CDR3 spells CAWGTGLARGDTQYF. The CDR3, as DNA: TGTGCCTGGGGAACGGGACTAGCCCGCGGAGATACGCAGTATTTT. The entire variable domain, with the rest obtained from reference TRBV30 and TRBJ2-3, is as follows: SQTIHQWPATLVQPVGSPLSLECTVEGTSNPNLYWYRQAAGRGLQLLFYSVGIGQISSEVPQNLSASRPQDRQFILSSKKLLLSDSGFYLCAWGTGLARGDTQYFGPGTRLTVL.

CDR3 in amino acids: CASSPPSGTYEQYF. The CDR3 region has the DNA TGTGCCAGCTCACCACCCTCAGGGACCTACGAGCAGTACTTC. The V call is TRBV18, the J call TRBJ2-7, with D possibly TRBD1 on 5 matching bases. This CDR3 has 14 residues. Germline lookup yields CDR1 KGHSH and CDR2 LQKENI. V was pared by 0 bases and J by 2 bases, with 8 bases between.

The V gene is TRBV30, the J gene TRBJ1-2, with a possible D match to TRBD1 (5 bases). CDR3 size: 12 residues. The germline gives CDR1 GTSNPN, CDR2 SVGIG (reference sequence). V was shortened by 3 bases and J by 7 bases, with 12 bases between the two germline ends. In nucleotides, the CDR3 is TGTGCCTGGAGCCCAGGGTTGGGTGGCTACACCTTC. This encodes CAWSPGLGGYTF.

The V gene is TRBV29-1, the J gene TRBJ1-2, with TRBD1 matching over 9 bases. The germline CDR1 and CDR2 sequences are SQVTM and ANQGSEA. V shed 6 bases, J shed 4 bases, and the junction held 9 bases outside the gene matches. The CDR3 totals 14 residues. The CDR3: CSVGSGTGTYGYTF. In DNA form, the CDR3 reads TGCAGCGTGGGTTCCGGGACAGGGACCTATGGCTACACCTTC. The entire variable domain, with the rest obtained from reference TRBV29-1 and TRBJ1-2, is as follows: SAVISQKPSRDICQRGTSLTIQCQVDSQVTMMFWYRQQPGQSLTLIATANQGSEATYESGFVIDKFPISRPNLTFSTLTVSNMSPEDSSIYLCSVGSGTGTYGYTFGSGTRLTVV.

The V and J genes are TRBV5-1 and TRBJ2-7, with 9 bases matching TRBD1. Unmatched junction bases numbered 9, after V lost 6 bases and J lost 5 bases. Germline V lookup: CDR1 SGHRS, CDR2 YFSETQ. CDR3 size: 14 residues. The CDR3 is CASTLTGGTNEQYF. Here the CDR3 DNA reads TGCGCCAGCACTCTGACAGGGGGGACGAACGAGCAGTACTTC.

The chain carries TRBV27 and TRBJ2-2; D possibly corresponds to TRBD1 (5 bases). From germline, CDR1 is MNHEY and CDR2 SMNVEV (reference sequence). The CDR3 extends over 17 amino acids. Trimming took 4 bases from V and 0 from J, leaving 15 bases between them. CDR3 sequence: CASSSLLRTTNTGELFF. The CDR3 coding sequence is TGTGCCAGCAGTTCCCTCCTTCGGACAACGAACACCGGGGAGCTGTTTTTT.

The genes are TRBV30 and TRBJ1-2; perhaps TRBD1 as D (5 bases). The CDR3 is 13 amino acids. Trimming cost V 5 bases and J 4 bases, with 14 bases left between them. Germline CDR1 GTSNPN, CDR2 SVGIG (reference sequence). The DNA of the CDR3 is TGTGCCTGGTGGGGGAGGGCGACCTATGGCTACACCTTC. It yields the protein CAWWGRATYGYTF. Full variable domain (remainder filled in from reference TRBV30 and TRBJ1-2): SQTIHQWPATLVQPVGSPLSLECTVEGTSNPNLYWYRQAAGRGLQLLFYSVGIGQISSEVPQNLSASRPQDRQFILSSKKLLLSDSGFYLCAWWGRATYGYTFGSGTRLTVV.

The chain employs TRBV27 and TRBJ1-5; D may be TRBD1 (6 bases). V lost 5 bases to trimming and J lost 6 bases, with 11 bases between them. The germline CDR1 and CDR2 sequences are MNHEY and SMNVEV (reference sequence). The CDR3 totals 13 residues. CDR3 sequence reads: CASSTGFRQPQHF. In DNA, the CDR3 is TGTGCCAGCAGTACAGGGTTTCGTCAGCCCCAGCATTTT.

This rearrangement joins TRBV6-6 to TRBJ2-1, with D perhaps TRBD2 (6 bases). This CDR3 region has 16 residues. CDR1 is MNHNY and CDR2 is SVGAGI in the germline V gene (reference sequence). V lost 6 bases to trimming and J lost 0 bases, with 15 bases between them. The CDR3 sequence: CASRSLGRGSYNEQFF. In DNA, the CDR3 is TGTGCCAGCAGATCCTTGGGGCGGGGCTCCTACAATGAGCAGTTCTTC.

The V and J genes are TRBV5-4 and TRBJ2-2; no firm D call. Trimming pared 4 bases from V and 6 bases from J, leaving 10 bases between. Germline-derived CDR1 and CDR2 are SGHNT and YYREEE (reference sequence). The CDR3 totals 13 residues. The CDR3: CASSPRVAGELFF. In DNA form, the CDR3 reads TGTGCCAGCAGCCCCCGGGTAGCCGGGGAGCTGTTTTTT.

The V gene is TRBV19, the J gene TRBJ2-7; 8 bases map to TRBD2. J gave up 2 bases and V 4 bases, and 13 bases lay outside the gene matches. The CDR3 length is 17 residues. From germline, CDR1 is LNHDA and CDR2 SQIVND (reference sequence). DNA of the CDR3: TGTGCCAGTAGTAAAAGAAAACTAGCGGACGCGCCCTACGAGCAGTACTTC. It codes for CASSKRKLADAPYEQYF.

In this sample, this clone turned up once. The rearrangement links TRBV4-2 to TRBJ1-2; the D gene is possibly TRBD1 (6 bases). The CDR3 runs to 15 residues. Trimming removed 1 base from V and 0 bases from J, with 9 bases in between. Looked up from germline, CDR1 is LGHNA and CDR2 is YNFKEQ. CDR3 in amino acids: CASSQAGEANYGYTF. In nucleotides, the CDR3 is TGTGCCAGCAGCCAAGCAGGGGAAGCTAACTATGGCTACACCTTC.

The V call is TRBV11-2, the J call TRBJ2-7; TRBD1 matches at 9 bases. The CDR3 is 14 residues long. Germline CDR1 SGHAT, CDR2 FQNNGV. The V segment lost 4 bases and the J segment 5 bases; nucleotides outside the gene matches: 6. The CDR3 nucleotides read TGTGCCAGCAGCTCACAGGGGGCGCTGGACGAGCAGTACTTC. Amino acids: CASSSQGALDEQYF.

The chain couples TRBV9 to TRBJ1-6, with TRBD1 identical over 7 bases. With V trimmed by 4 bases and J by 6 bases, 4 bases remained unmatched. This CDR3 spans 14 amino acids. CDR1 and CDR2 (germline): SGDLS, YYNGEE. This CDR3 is CASSPRDSNSPLHF. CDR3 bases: TGTGCCAGCAGCCCCCGGGACAGTAATTCACCCCTCCACTTT.

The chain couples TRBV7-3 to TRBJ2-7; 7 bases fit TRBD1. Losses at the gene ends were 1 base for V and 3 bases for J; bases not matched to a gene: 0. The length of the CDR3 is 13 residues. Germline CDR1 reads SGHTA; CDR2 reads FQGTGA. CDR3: CASSLRQGYEQYF. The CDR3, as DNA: TGTGCCAGCAGCTTAAGACAGGGCTACGAGCAGTACTTC.

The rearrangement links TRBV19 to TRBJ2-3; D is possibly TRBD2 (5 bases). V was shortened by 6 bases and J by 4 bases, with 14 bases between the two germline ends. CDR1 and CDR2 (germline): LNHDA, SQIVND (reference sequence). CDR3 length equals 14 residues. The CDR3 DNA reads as TGTGCCAGTAGACGTCAGCTAGCCGCAGATACGCAGTATTTT. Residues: CASRRQLAADTQYF.